This TCR beta chain was captured by sequencing in a study of cytomegalovirus exposure and HLA in healthy donors. V was pared by 3 bases and J by 0 bases, with 8 bases between. The CDR3 totals 14 residues. CDR1 and CDR2 from the germline V gene are SGHDT and YYEEEE. PCR employed 60 Vbeta and 13 Jbeta primers. Some clones are missing from TCRdb's copy, which holds only in-frame ones; the method was immunoSEQ multiplex PCR. The sample carries a few hundred thousand clones, 80% to 90% recorded once. The source material was PBMCs. The receptor's source is a man under 40 in good health and CMV-seronegative. The V and J genes are TRBV5-6 and TRBJ2-3, with no clear D. The CDR3 DNA follows: TGTGCCAGCAGCTCGCTATCTAGCACAGATACGCAGTATTTT. As protein: CASSSLSSTDTQYF. The complete variable domain, with remaining parts taken from reference TRBV5-6 and TRBJ2-3, reads DAGVTQSPTHLIKTRGQQVTLRCSPKSGHDTVSWYQQALGQGPQFIFQYYEEEERQRGNFPDRFSGHQFPNYSSELNVNALLLGDSALYLCASSSLSSTDTQYFGPGTRLTVL.